Sequencing of this T cell receptor beta chain was carried out in a study of cytomegalovirus exposure and HLA in healthy donors. Study as a whole: Earlier results showed roughly 120 million unique TCR beta sequences derived from approximately 170 million T cells. Researchers found that roughly 81% of over 350 genotyped donors fell within the Caucasian-associated ancestry cluster. Study-wide results and caveats: It was assumed in the presence/absence analyses that sequencing depth was roughly uniform across donors. Analysis performed later found roughly 18,000 TCR beta sequences associated with HLA alleles at 0.05 false discovery rate.

Turning to this clone: Its antigen is unknown.

PCR employed 60 Vbeta and 13 Jbeta primers. Repertoires were generated with immunoSEQ multiplex PCR, while TCRdb's copy carries only in-frame clones and drops some. The data contain about 150,000 clones, roughly 80% of them singletons. The germline V gene encodes CDR1 LGHNT and CDR2 FRNRAP. The CDR3 is made up of 11 amino acids. V was trimmed by 7 bases and J by 10 bases, leaving 11 bases between them. The chain couples TRBV12-5 to TRBJ1-5; D remains unclear. The sequence was obtained from a woman aged 40 to 50 in good health and CMV-seronegative. Material: PBMCs. The CDR3, as DNA: TGTGCTAGTGCCGAACCGGGACCCCAGCATTTT. As protein: CASAEPGPQHF.